These 26 T cell receptor beta chains were sequenced from one sample in a study of blood T cell repertoires in COVID-19. Sequencing used immunoSEQ multiplex PCR; TCRdb keeps in-frame clones, though not all of them. The sample consists of about 250,000 clones, around 88% of them appearing once. Specimen: peripheral blood. The receptors stem from an older man with acute or convalescent COVID-19.

V gene TRBV25-1 combines with J gene TRBJ2-7; TRBD1 agrees at 12 bases. Per the germline V gene, CDR1 is MGHDK and CDR2 is SYGVNS. The V and J ends lost 4 bases and 4 bases, in that order; junction bases with no gene match: 8. There are 16 residues in the CDR3. The CDR3 DNA follows: TGTGCCAGCAGTGCCTTGGGACAGGGGGCTGTATACGAGCAGTACTTC. Translating it yields CASSALGQGAVYEQYF.

This clone was observed a handful of times. This chain connects TRBV7-2 to TRBJ2-2; D gene unclear. CDR1 and CDR2 (germline): SGHTA, FQGNSA. This CDR3 region has 13 residues. Trimming shortened V by 3 bases and J by 5 bases, and 7 bases separated the two germline ends. The CDR3 here is CASSFSTTGELFF. The DNA of the CDR3 is TGTGCCAGCAGCTTCTCAACAACCGGGGAGCTGTTTTTT.

This clone was observed a single time. The V call is TRBV5-5, the J call TRBJ1-3, with a tentative D call TRBD1 (5 bases). With 0 bases removed from V and 2 bases from J, the gap between germline ends came to 15 bases. Germline V CDR1 and CDR2: SGHKS, YYEKEE (reference sequence). CDR3 length: 17 amino acids. In DNA, the CDR3 is TGTGCCAGCAGCTTGGTCGGGGGGGGAGGCCCTGGAAACACCATATATTTT. Amino acids: CASSLVGGGGPGNTIYF. Combining the CDR3 with reference TRBV5-5 and TRBJ1-3 gives the whole variable domain DAGVTQSPTHLIKTRGQQVTLRCSPISGHKSVSWYQQVLGQGPQFIFQYYEKEERGRGNFPDRFSARQFPNYSSELNVNALLLGDSALYLCASSLVGGGGPGNTIYFGEGSWLTVV.

The chain joins TRBV6-5 to TRBJ1-3; D is ambiguous. The CDR3 totals 12 residues. The germline V gene encodes CDR1 MNHEY and CDR2 SVGAGI. Deletions cut 7 bases from V and 2 bases from J, with 6 bases between. The CDR3 protein is CASISPGNTIYF. The CDR3 DNA sequence: TGTGCCAGCATTTCTCCTGGAAACACCATATATTTT.

Only one count was recorded for this clone. The rearrangement joins TRBV6-2 or TRBV6-3 to TRBJ2-1, with a possible D match to TRBD2 (5 bases). This CDR3 spans 14 amino acids. With 5 bases removed from V and 8 bases from J, the gap between germline ends came to 16 bases. Germline V lookup: CDR1 MNHEY, CDR2 SVGEGT. CDR3 region: CASSRSLAWDEQFF. DNA for the CDR3: TGTGCCAGCAGTAGGAGCCTAGCTTGGGATGAGCAGTTCTTC.

This chain uses TRBV15 with TRBJ2-7, with a possible D match to TRBD2 (5 bases). Between the trimmed V and J ends, which lost 0 bases and 3 bases, there was a span of 12 bases. Germline V gene data show CDR1 as LNHNV and CDR2 as YYDKDF (reference sequence). The CDR3 has 15 residues. The CDR3: CATSRDTGVFYEQYF. The CDR3, as DNA: TGTGCCACCAGCAGAGATACCGGGGTCTTCTACGAGCAGTACTTC.

The genes are TRBV18 and TRBJ2-7; maybe TRBD1 (5 bases). Germline V CDR1 and CDR2: KGHSH, LQKENI. V lost 2 bases and J lost 3, with 8 bases in between. The CDR3 contains 13 residues. The CDR3 nucleotides read TGTGCCAGCTCACCAGGACACGGCTACGAGCAGTACTTC. This sequence encodes CASSPGHGYEQYF.

V gene TRBV19 combines with J gene TRBJ2-3; TRBD2 aligns across 14 bases. This CDR3 is built from 22 residues. Trimming cost V 2 bases and J 3 bases; bases outside gene matches: 19. The germline CDR1 and CDR2 sequences are LNHDA and SQIVND (reference sequence). The CDR3 nucleotides read TGTGCCAGTAGTATATTGGAGATGCGGACTAGCGGGAGGTCTGAGGTGACAGATACGCAGTATTTT. Amino acids: CASSILEMRTSGRSEVTDTQYF.

This chain links TRBV27 with TRBJ1-6; weak D call: TRBD1 (6 bases). The CDR3 spans 12 residues. CDR1 MNHEY and CDR2 SMNVEV come from the germline V gene (reference sequence). Trimming removed 6 bases from V and 19 bases from J, with 19 bases in between. CDR3 sequence: CASREIGTSSHF. In DNA form, the CDR3 reads TGTGCCAGCAGGGAGATCGGGACATCATCTCACTTT.

The V gene is TRBV28, the J gene TRBJ2-7, with no clear D. CDR3 length: 12 residues. V was trimmed by 6 bases and J by 7 bases, leaving 13 bases between them. CDR1 is MDHEN and CDR2 is SYDVKM in the germline V gene. Written as DNA, the CDR3 is TGTGCCAGCAGCTTACAGTTTACGGAGCAGTACTTC. Amino acid sequence: CASSLQFTEQYF.

The rearrangement joins TRBV6-6 to TRBJ2-7; 9 bases line up with TRBD2. Germline V gene lookup returns CDR1 MNHNY and CDR2 SVGAGI (reference sequence). There are 14 residues in the CDR3. With 6 bases clipped from V and 6 bases from J, the junction kept 9 bases outside the gene matches. CDR3 amino acids: CASRSSGTSFEQYF. CDR3 coding DNA: TGTGCCAGCAGATCCTCCGGGACTAGCTTCGAGCAGTACTTC.

CDR3 bases: TGTGCCAGCAGCTTAAGGTCCACAGGGTCGACCGGGGAGCTGTTTTTT. Protein sequence: CASSLRSTGSTGELFF. The J gene is TRBJ2-2, the V gene TRBV7-3, with D tentatively TRBD1 (6 bases). The CDR3 is made up of 16 amino acids. Per the germline V gene, CDR1 is SGHTA and CDR2 is FQGTGA. Trimming pared 1 base from V and 5 bases from J, leaving 14 bases between.

The chain joins TRBV4-2 to TRBJ2-7; 8 bases are shared with TRBD2. Trimming at V came to 3 bases and at J to 4 bases, leaving 8 bases not matched to a gene. The germline V gene encodes CDR1 LGHNA and CDR2 YNFKEQ. The CDR3 consists of 15 residues. CDR3 coding DNA: TGTGCCAGCAGCCAGGCCACTAGCGGAGGTTACGAGCAGTACTTC. Its translation: CASSQATSGGYEQYF.

The V and J genes are TRBV12-3 or TRBV12-4 and TRBJ1-5, with D unresolved. This CDR3 has 13 amino acids. V lost 6 bases to trimming and J lost 3 bases, with 9 bases between them. The CDR3 DNA follows: TGTGCCAGCAGCGGAGAAGTCAATCAGCCCCAGCATTTT. It encodes CASSGEVNQPQHF.

This clone was found once. The DNA for the CDR3 is TGTGCCAGCAGTGACGGACTATCCCGTGGATTTAATTCACCCCTCCACTTT. The encoded protein is CASSDGLSRGFNSPLHF. The genes are TRBV25-1 and TRBJ1-6; D is unclear. Trimming took off 3 bases at V and 6 bases at J, with 18 bases between the two ends. Germline values: CDR1 MGHDK, CDR2 SYGVNS. This CDR3 region has 17 residues.

The V call is TRBV9, the J call TRBJ2-3, with 9 bases that match TRBD2. The CDR3 runs to 14 residues. The ends lost 4 bases at V and 4 bases at J; junction bases unmatched: 4. CDR1 and CDR2 from the germline V gene are SGDLS and YYNGEE. CDR3 region: CASSTLAGADTQYF. The DNA of the CDR3 is TGTGCCAGCAGCACCTTAGCGGGGGCAGATACGCAGTATTTT.

The chain links TRBV6-2 or TRBV6-3 to TRBJ2-1; the match to TRBD2 covers 11 bases. Germline V CDR1 and CDR2: MNHEY, SVGEGT. The V and J ends lost 0 bases and 9 bases, in that order; junction bases with no gene match: 10. This CDR3 region has 17 residues. DNA of the CDR3: TGTGCCAGCAGTTACTCGATTAGCGGGAGGGCCTTGGGTGAGCAGTTCTTC. The encoded protein is CASSYSISGRALGEQFF.

V gene TRBV5-4 combines with J gene TRBJ1-4; weak D call: TRBD1 (6 bases). The CDR3 spans 16 residues. The V and J ends lost 1 base and 5 bases respectively, with 15 bases between them. The germline V gene encodes CDR1 SGHNT and CDR2 YYREEE (reference sequence). DNA for the CDR3: TGTGCCAGCAGCTTGAGGGGAACAGGGAAGAATGAAAAACTGTTTTTT. Protein product: CASSLRGTGKNEKLFF.

As concerns this clone: The junction departs from germline at one end; a sequencing error may be responsible. The chain joins TRBV4-3 to TRBJ2-3; the match to TRBD2 covers 11 bases. The CDR3 is made up of 14 amino acids. The germline gives CDR1 LGHNA, CDR2 YSLEER. The CDR3 coding sequence is TGCGCCAACAGCTATGTAGCGGGGGGGAATACGCAGTATTTT. Translated, it gives CANSYVAGGNTQYF.

This clone has just one count. The chain is built from TRBV11-2 and TRBJ1-2; D is unresolved. V dropped 0 bases and J dropped 2 bases, with 10 bases sitting between them. There are 15 residues in the CDR3. The germline V gene encodes CDR1 SGHAT and CDR2 FQNNGV. The CDR3 is CASSLDLVQNYGYTF. The CDR3 DNA sequence: TGTGCCAGCAGCTTAGATTTAGTACAGAACTATGGCTACACCTTC.

The rearrangement joins TRBV5-1 to TRBJ1-2; 8 bases are a match to TRBD1. Germline values: CDR1 SGHRS, CDR2 YFSETQ. J was trimmed by 2 bases and V by 5 bases; bases with no gene match: 5. The length of the CDR3 is 14 residues. The CDR3: CASRPGQENYGYTF. The CDR3 DNA reads TGCGCCAGCAGGCCGGGACAGGAGAACTATGGCTACACCTTC.

The rearrangement joins TRBV12-3 or TRBV12-4 to TRBJ1-4; D is uncertain. V gave up 7 bases and J gave up 0 bases, with 6 bases separating them. There are 13 residues in the CDR3. In nucleotides, the CDR3 is TGTGCCAGCAACAGTGCAACTAATGAAAAACTGTTTTTT. This encodes CASNSATNEKLFF.

The rearrangement links TRBV18 to TRBJ1-5; D remains ambiguous. Germline V CDR1 and CDR2: KGHSH, LQKENI. V was pared by 2 bases and J by 4 bases, with 9 bases between. This CDR3 is 14 amino acids long. The CDR3 region has the DNA TGTGCCAGCTCACCAGGGCAGCCTAATCAGCCCCAGCATTTT. Its translation: CASSPGQPNQPQHF.

The V gene is TRBV7-3, the J gene TRBJ2-2; 10 bases map to TRBD1. Trimming removed 5 bases from V and 7 bases from J; junction bases left unmatched: 7. The CDR3 length is 15 residues. Germline assignment: CDR1 SGHTA and CDR2 FQGTGA. The CDR3 nucleotides are TGTGCCAGCAGCCCCGGGACAGGGGTTGGCGGGGAGCTGTTTTTT. This gives the protein CASSPGTGVGGELFF.

The gene calls are TRBV7-2 and TRBJ1-2; tentative D call: TRBD1 (5 bases). V was shortened by 3 bases and J by 4 bases, with 15 bases between the two germline ends. Germline loops: CDR1 SGHTA, CDR2 FQGNSA. The CDR3 loop spans 15 amino acids. CDR3 DNA: TGTGCCAGCAGCTTTGGGGGGAGCACCCTCTATGGCTACACCTTC. Its translation is CASSFGGSTLYGYTF.

V gene TRBV25-1 combines with J gene TRBJ1-3; TRBD1 might be the D (5 bases). The CDR3 is made up of 14 amino acids. CDR1 and CDR2 (germline): MGHDK, SYGVNS. Trimming stripped 3 bases from V and 4 bases from J, with 10 bases between. The CDR3 region is CASSEGGGGNTIYF. In nucleotides, the CDR3 is TGTGCCAGCAGTGAGGGGGGTGGGGGAAACACCATATATTTT.